This is a list of T cell receptor beta chains from one sample in a study of control samples from healthy donors and cancer patients. Using immunoSEQ multiplex PCR, the repertoire was profiled, and TCRdb retains in-frame clones only, with some absent. The data contain 200,000 to 250,000 clones, roughly 94% of them seen just once; the ten biggest clones take up roughly 1.6%. Sequenced input: blood. These receptors all come from a man between 50 and 59 years old in good health. Both conserved end residues are trimmed from each CDR3.

v_call cdr3_aa
TRBV2 ASSDRGGSNTEAF
TRBV6-5 ASSFAIQNTEAF
TRBV2 ASSSWTGGLNEQF
TRBV5-1 ASSPVTRNTEAF
TRBV27 ASTSGQGRNQPQH
TRBV6-5 ASSPRGGYNYGYT
TRBV5-4 ASSLNRGPGGTQY
TRBV2 ASSEDGGAGTGELF
TRBV19 ASSISRLETQY
TRBV18 ASSPEPMGGGEKLF
TRBV4-2 ASSASGTGFYEQY